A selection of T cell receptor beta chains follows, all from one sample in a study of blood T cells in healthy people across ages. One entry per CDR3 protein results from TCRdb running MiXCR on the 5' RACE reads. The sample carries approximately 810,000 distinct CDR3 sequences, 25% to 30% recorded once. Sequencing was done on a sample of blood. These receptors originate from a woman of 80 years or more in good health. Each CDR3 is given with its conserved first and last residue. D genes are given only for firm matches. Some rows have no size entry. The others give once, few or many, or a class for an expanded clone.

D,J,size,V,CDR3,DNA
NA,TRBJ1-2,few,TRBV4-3,CASSHMTVPAYGYTF,TGCGCCAGCAGCCACATGACGGTCCCAGCCTATGGCTACACCTTC
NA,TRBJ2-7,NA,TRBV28,CASSLSPGRVYEQYF,TGTGCCAGCAGTTTGTCGCCGGGACGGGTATACGAGCAGTACTTC
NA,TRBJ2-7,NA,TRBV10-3,CAIGQVTYEQYF,TGTGCCATCGGGCAGGTGACCTACGAGCAGTACTTC
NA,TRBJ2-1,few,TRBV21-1,CASSPPYSGGISYNEQFF,TGTGCCAGCAGCCCACCCTATAGCGGGGGGATTTCCTACAATGAGCAGTTCTTC
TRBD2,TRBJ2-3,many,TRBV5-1,CASRRTSGGYTQYF,TGCGCCAGCAGACGGACTAGCGGGGGGTATACGCAGTATTTT
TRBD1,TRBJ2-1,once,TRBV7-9,CASSSRTGPRVQFF,TGTGCCAGCAGCTCCCGGACAGGGCCTCGGGTGCAGTTCTTC
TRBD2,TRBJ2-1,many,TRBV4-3,CASSQDLAGYNEQFF,TGCGCCAGCAGCCAAGATCTAGCGGGTTACAATGAGCAGTTCTTC
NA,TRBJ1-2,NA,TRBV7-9,CASSPVGEGNYGYTF,TGTGCCAGCAGCCCCGTGGGGGAGGGGAACTATGGCTACACCTTC
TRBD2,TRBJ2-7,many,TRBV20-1,CSARPQLAGGNEQYF,TGCAGTGCTAGACCTCAACTAGCGGGGGGGAACGAGCAGTACTTC
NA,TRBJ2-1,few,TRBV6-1,CASSVERTNEQFF,TGTGCCAGCAGCGTGGAGAGGACCAATGAGCAGTTCTTC
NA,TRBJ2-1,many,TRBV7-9,CASSLSLARDEQFF,TGTGCCAGCAGCTTAAGCCTAGCCCGCGATGAGCAGTTCTTC
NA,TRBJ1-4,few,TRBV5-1,CASSLEGRGEKLFF,TGCGCCAGCAGCTTGGAGGGACGAGGGGAAAAACTGTTTTTT
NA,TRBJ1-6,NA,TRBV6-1,CASGLGRAGADLSHF,TGTGCCAGCGGTTTGGGGAGGGCAGGGGCGGACCTTAGCCACTTT
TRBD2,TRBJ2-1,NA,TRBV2,CASGPTSRRYNEQFF,TGTGCCAGCGGACCGACTAGCCGGCGATACAATGAGCAGTTCTTC
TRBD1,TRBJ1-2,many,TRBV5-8,CASNPGGGNGYTF,TGTGCCAGCAACCCAGGGGGCGGCAATGGCTACACCTTC
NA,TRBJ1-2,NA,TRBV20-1,CSASNRPDDYGYTF,TGCAGTGCTAGTAACAGGCCGGATGACTATGGCTACACCTTC
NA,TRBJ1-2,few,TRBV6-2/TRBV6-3,CASSYVQVDGYTF,TGTGCCAGCAGTTATGTACAGGTGGATGGCTACACCTTC
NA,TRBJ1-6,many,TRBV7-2,CAIHTVAVNSPLHF,TGTGCCATCCACACAGTGGCCGTCAATTCACCCCTCCACTTT
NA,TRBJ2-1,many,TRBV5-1,CASSPQRTSSYNEQFF,TGCGCCAGCAGCCCCCAGCGGACCTCCTCCTACAATGAGCAGTTCTTC
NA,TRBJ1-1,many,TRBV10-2,CASSERPPNTEAFF,TGCGCCAGCAGTGAGAGGCCGCCGAACACTGAAGCTTTCTTT
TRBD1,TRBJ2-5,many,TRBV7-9,CASSPDRGGTQYF,TGTGCCAGCAGCCCTGACAGGGGAGGGACCCAGTACTTC
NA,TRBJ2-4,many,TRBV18,CASSHGMAKNIQYF,TGTGCCAGCTCACACGGGATGGCCAAAAACATTCAGTACTTC
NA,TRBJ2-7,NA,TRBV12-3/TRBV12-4,CASQKWVADSYEQYF,TGTGCCAGTCAGAAGTGGGTAGCTGATTCCTACGAGCAGTACTTC
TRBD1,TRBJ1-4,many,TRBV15,CATSWTGGNEKLFF,TGTGCCACCAGCTGGACAGGGGGTAATGAAAAACTGTTTTTT
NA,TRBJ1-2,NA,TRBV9,CASSVLPDSPPHGYTF,TGTGCCAGCAGCGTACTCCCCGACTCTCCCCCGCATGGCTACACCTTC
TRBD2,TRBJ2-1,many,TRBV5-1,CASSSGTSGGPRVNEQFF,TGCGCCAGCAGCTCCGGGACTAGCGGGGGCCCGAGAGTTAATGAGCAGTTCTTC
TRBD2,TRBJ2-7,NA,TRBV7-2,CASSLGSWTSGVSYEQYF,TGTGCCAGCAGCTTAGGATCTTGGACTAGCGGGGTCTCCTACGAGCAGTACTTC
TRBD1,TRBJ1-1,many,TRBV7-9,CASSLGDRGGTEAFF,TGTGCCAGCAGCTTAGGAGACAGGGGCGGCACTGAAGCTTTCTTT
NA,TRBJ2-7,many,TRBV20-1,CSAGQHLSSYEQYF,TGCAGTGCCGGACAGCACTTAAGCTCCTACGAGCAGTACTTC
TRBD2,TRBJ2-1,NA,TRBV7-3,CTSSLTGPLADTYNEQFF,TGTACCAGCAGCTTAACGGGTCCGCTAGCGGATACCTACAATGAGCAGTTCTTC
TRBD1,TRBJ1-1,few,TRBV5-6,CASSKGAGTEAFF,TGTGCCAGCAGCAAGGGGGCGGGTACTGAAGCTTTCTTT
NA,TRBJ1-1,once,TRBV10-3,CAIRHRDILNTEAFF,TGTGCCATCAGGCACAGGGATATCTTGAACACTGAAGCTTTCTTT
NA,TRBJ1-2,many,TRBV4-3,CASSPHVGTNHYGYTF,TGCGCCAGCAGCCCCCACGTGGGTACTAATCATTATGGCTACACCTTC
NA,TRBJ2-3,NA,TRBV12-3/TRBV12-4,CASSLPTSWPDTQYF,TGTGCCAGCAGTTTACCAACTAGCTGGCCAGATACGCAGTATTTT
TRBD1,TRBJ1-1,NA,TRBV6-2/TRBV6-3,CASSYGTGRSLGNPEAFF,TGTGCCAGCAGTTACGGGACAGGGAGGTCCCTCGGGAACCCTGAAGCTTTCTTT
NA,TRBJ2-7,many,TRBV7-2,CASSLVGGQLSSYEQYF,TGTGCCAGCAGCTTAGTAGGTGGACAGTTGAGCTCCTACGAGCAGTACTTC
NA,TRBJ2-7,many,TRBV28,CASPPWGLGLGYYEQYF,TGTGCCAGCCCCCCCTGGGGTCTGGGCCTCGGGTACTACGAGCAGTACTTC
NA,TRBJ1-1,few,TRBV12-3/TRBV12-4,CASTPGASNTEAFF,TGTGCCAGCACTCCAGGGGCTTCGAACACTGAAGCTTTCTTT
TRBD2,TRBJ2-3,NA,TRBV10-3,CAISAGLAGGSSTDTQYF,TGTGCCATCAGTGCTGGACTAGCGGGAGGTTCTAGCACAGATACGCAGTATTTT
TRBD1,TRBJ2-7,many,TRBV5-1,CASSLVPRTGASYEQYF,TGCGCCAGCAGCTTGGTTCCTAGGACAGGGGCGTCCTACGAGCAGTACTTC
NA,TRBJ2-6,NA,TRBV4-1,CASSQVGANVLTF,TGCGCCAGCAGCCAAGTCGGGGCCAACGTCCTGACTTTC
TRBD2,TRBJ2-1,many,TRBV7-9,CASSPPFRLAVHNEQFF,TGTGCCAGCAGCCCCCCGTTCCGACTAGCGGTTCACAATGAGCAGTTCTTC
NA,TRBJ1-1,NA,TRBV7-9,CASSLGNSQSGVTEAFF,TGTGCCAGCAGCTTAGGCAACAGTCAGTCTGGGGTAACTGAAGCTTTCTTT